This TCR beta chain was identified during a study of cytomegalovirus exposure and HLA in healthy donors. Overall study findings and caveats: A cluster of highly shared sequence variants was likely a sequencing artifact.

Use of 60 Vbeta and 13 Jbeta primers characterized the PCR. Sequencing was performed with immunoSEQ multiplex PCR; in TCRdb, only in-frame clones are kept and a portion is missing. This repertoire shows about 200,000 clones, approximately 78% found once; its top ten account for less than 3%. Between the trimmed V and J ends, which lost 7 bases and 4 bases, there was a span of 8 bases. The CDR3 is made up of 12 amino acids. From germline, CDR1 is SGHVS and CDR2 FQNEAQ. This clone turned up a few times. Its antigen remains unknown. The clonotype comes from a woman aged 40 to 49 in good health and CMV-seronegative. Sequences were obtained from PBMCs. The rearrangement links TRBV7-8 to TRBJ2-1; D perhaps matches TRBD1 (6 bases). Here the CDR3 reads CASIDRYNEQFF. The CDR3 DNA sequence: TGTGCCAGCATCGACAGGTACAATGAGCAGTTCTTC.